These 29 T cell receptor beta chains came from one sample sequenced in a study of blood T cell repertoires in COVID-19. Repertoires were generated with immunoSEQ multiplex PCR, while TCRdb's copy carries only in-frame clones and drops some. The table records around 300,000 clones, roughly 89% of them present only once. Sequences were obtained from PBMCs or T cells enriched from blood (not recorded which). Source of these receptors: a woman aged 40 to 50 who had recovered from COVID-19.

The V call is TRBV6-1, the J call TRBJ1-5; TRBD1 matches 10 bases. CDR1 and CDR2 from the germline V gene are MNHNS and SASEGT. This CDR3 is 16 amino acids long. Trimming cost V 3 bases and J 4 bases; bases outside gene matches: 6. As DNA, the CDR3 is TGTGCCAGCAGTGACGACAGGGGGCAGGCGAATCAGCCCCAGCATTTT. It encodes CASSDDRGQANQPQHF.

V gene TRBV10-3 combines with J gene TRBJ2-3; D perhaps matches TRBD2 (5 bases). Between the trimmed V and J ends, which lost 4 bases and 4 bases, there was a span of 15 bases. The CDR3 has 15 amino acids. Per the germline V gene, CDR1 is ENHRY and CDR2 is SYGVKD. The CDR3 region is CAISAQLGSADTQYF. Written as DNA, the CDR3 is TGTGCCATCAGTGCCCAGCTGGGGAGTGCAGATACGCAGTATTTT.

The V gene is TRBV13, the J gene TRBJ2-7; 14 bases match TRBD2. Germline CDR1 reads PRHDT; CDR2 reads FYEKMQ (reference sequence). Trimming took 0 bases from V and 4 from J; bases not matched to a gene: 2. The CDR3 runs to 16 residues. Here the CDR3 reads CASSLGGLAGGYEQYF. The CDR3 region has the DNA TGTGCCAGCAGCTTAGGAGGACTAGCGGGAGGATACGAGCAGTACTTC.

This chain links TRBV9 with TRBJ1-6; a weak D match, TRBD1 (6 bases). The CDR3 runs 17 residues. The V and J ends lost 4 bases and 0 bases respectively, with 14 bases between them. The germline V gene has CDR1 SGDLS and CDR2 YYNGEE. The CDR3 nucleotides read TGTGCCAGCAGCTCCACAGGGAGCCCCTCCTATAATTCACCCCTCCACTTT. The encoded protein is CASSSTGSPSYNSPLHF.

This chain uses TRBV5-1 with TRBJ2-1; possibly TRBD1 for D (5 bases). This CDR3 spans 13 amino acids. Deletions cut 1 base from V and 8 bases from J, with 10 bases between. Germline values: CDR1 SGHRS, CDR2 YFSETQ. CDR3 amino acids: CASSLSQGYEQFF. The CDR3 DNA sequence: TGCGCCAGCAGCTTGTCCCAGGGTTATGAGCAGTTCTTC.

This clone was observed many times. The CDR3 nucleotides read TGTGCCAGCAGCCCCGGACTAGCGGTTTATGGGACCCAGTACTTC. It encodes CASSPGLAVYGTQYF. This chain joins TRBV14 and TRBJ2-5; 10 bases align to TRBD2. The CDR3 is 15 amino acids. The V gene's germline CDR1 is SGHDN and CDR2 FVKESK. With V trimmed by 4 bases and J by 7 bases, 9 bases remained unmatched.

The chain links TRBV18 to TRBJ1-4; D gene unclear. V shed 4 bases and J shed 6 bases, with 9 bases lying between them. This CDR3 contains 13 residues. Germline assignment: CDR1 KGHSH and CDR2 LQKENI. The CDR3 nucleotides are TGTGCCAGCTCACAGAAGGGAGATGAAAAACTGTTTTTT. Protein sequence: CASSQKGDEKLFF.

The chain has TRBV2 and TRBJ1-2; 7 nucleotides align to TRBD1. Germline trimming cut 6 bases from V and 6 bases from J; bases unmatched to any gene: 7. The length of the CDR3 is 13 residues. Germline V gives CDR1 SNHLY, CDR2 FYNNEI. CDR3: CASSEQGPNGYTF. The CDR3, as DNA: TGTGCCAGCAGCGAACAGGGGCCGAATGGCTACACCTTC.

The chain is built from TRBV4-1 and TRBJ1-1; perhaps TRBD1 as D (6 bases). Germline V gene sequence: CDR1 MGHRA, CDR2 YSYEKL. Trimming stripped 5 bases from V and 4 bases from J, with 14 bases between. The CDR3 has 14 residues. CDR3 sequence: CASSKTRGPTEAFF. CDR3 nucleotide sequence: TGCGCCAGCAGCAAAACCAGGGGTCCCACTGAAGCTTTCTTT.

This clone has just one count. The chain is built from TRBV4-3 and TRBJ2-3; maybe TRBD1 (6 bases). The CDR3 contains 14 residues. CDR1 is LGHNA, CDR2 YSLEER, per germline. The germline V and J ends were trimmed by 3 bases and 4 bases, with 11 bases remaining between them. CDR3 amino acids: CASSQGAVSDTQYF. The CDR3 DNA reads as TGCGCCAGCAGCCAGGGGGCGGTCTCAGATACGCAGTATTTT.

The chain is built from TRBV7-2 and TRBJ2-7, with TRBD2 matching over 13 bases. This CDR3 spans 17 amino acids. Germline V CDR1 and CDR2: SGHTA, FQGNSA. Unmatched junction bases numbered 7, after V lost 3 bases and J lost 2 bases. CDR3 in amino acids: CASSFWTSGSGTYEQYF. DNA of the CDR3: TGTGCCAGCAGCTTCTGGACTAGCGGGAGTGGGACCTACGAGCAGTACTTC.

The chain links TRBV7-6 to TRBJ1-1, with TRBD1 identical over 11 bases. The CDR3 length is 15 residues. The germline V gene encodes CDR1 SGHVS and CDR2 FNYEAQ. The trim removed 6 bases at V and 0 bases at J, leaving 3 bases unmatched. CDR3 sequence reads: CASRRTGGLNTEAFF. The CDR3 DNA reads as TGTGCCAGCAGACGGACAGGGGGCTTGAACACTGAAGCTTTCTTT.

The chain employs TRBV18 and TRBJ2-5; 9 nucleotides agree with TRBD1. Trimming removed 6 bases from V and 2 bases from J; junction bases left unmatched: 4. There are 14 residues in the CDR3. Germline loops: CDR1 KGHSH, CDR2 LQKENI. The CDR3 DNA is TGTGCCAGCTCCCCCGGGACAGGGCAAGAGACCCAGTACTTC. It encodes CASSPGTGQETQYF.

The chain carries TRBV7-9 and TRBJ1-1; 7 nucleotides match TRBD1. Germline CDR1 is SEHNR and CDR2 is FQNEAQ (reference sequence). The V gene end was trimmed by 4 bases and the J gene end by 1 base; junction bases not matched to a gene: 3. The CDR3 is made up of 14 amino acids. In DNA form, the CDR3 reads TGTGCCAGCAGCTCAGGGGGTGGGAACACTGAAGCTTTCTTT. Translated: CASSSGGGNTEAFF.

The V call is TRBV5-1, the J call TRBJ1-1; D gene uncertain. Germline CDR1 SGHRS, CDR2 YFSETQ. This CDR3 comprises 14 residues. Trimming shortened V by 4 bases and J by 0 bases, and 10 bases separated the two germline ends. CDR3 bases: TGCGCCAGCAGCGACCCTCGGGTGAACACTGAAGCTTTCTTT. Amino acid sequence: CASSDPRVNTEAFF.

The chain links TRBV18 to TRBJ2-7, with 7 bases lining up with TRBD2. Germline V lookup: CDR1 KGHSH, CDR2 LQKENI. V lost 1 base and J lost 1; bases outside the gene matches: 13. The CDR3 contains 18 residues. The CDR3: CASSPQGPRPSGSYEQYF. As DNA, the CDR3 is TGTGCCAGCTCACCACAGGGGCCCAGGCCTAGCGGATCCTACGAGCAGTACTTC.

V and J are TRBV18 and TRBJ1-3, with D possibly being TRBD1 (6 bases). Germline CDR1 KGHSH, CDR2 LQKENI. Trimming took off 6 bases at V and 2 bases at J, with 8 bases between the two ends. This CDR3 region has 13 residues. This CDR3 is CASSQGTGNTIYF. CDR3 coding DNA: TGTGCCAGCTCCCAGGGGACTGGAAACACCATATATTTT.

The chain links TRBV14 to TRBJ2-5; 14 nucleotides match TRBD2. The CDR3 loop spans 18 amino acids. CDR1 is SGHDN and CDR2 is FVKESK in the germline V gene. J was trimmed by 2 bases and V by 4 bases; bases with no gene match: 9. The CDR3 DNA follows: TGTGCCAGCAGCCTGTCCGGGACTAGCGGGAGCGGACAAGAGACCCAGTACTTC. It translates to CASSLSGTSGSGQETQYF.

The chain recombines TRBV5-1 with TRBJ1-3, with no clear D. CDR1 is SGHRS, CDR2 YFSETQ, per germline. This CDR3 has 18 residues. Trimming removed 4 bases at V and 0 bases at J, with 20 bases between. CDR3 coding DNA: TGCGCCAGCAGCCGGGTCGGAGCCCCGGTCGCCTCTGGAAACACCATATATTTT. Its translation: CASSRVGAPVASGNTIYF.

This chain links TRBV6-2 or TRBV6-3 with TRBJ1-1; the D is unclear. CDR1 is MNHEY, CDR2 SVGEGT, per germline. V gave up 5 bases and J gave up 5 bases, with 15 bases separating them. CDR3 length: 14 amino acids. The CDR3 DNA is TGTGCCAGCAGTAACATGGGAGGGCAGACTGAAGCTTTCTTT. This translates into CASSNMGGQTEAFF.

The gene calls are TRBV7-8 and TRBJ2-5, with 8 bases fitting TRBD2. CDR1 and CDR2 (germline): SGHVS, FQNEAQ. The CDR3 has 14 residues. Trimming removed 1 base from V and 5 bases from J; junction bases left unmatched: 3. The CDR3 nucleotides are TGTGCCAGCAGCTTAGTCGGGACTAGTGAGACCCAGTACTTC. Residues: CASSLVGTSETQYF. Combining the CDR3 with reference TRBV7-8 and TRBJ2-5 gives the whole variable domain GAGVSQSPRYKVAKRGQDVALRCDPISGHVSLFWYQQALGQGPEFLTYFQNEAQLDKSGLPSDRFFAERPEGSVSTLKIQRTQQEDSAVYLCASSLVGTSETQYFGPGTRLLVL.

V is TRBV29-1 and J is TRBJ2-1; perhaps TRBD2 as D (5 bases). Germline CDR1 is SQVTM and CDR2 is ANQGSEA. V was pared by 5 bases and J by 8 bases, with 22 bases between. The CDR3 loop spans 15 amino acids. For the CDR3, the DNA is TGCAGCGTTATCCTTGAACCCAAGCGGTGGTATGAGCAGTTCTTC. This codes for CSVILEPKRWYEQFF.

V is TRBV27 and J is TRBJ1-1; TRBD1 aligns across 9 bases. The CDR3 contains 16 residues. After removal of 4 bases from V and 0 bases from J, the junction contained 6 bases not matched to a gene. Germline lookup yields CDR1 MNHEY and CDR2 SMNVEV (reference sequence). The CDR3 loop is CASSSDGTGLNTEAFF. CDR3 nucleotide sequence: TGTGCCAGCAGTTCCGACGGGACAGGGTTGAACACTGAAGCTTTCTTT.

As DNA, the CDR3 is TGTGCCAGCAGTTCCACTTTGACAGAAAGGAGCTACACCTTC. Protein: CASSSTLTERSYTF. The rearrangement links TRBV28 to TRBJ1-2; D is possibly TRBD1 (5 bases). Trimming pared 4 bases from V and 9 bases from J, leaving 18 bases between. CDR3 length: 14 amino acids. In germline, CDR1 is MDHEN, CDR2 SYDVKM.

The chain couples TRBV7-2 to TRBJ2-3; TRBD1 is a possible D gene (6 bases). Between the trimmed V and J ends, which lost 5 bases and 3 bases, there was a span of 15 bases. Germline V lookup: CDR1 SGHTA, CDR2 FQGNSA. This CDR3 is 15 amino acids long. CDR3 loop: CASSPNRELTDTQYF. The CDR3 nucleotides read TGTGCCAGCAGCCCAAACAGGGAGTTGACAGATACGCAGTATTTT.

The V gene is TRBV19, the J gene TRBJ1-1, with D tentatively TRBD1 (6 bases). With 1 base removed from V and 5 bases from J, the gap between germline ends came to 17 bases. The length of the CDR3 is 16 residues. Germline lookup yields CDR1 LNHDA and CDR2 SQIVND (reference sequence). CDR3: CASSIGTQGWGTEAFF. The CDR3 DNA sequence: TGTGCCAGTAGTATAGGTACACAGGGCTGGGGGACTGAAGCTTTCTTT.

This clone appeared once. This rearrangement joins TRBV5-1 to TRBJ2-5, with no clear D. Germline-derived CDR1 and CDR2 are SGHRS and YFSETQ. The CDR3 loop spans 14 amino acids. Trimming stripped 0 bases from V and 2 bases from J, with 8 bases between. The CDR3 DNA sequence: TGCGCCAGCAGCTTGGTAGGCGGACAAGAGACCCAGTACTTC. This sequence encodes CASSLVGGQETQYF.

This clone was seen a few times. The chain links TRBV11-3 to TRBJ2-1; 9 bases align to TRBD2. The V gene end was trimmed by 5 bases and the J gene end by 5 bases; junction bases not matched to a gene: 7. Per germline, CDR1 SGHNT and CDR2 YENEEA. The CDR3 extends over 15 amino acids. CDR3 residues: CASSGTSGPNNEQFF. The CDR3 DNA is TGTGCCAGCAGCGGAACTAGCGGGCCAAACAATGAGCAGTTCTTC.

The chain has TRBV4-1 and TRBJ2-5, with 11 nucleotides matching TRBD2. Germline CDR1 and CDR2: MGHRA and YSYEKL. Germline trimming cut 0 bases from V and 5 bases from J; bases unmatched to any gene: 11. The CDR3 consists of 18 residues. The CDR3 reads CASSQEVAGGPTRETQYF. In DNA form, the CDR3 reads TGCGCCAGCAGCCAAGAAGTAGCGGGGGGGCCCACGAGGGAGACCCAGTACTTC.